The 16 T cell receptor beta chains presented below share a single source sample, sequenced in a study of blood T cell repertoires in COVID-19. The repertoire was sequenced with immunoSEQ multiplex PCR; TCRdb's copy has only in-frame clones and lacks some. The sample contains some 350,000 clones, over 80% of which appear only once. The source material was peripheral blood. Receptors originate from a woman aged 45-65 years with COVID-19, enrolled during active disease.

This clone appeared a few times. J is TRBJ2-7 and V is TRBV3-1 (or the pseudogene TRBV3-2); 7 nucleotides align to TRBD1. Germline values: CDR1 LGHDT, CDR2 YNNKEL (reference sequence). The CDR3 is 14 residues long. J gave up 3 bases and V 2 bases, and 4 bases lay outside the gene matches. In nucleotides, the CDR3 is TGTGCCAGCAGCCAAACGGGACAGAGCTACGAGCAGTACTTC. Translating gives CASSQTGQSYEQYF.

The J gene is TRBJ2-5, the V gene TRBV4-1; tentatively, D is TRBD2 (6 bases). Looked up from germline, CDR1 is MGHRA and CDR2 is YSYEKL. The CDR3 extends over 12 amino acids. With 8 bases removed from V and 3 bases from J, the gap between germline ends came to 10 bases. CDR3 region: CASSGSEETQYF. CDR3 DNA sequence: TGCGCCAGCTCCGGGAGCGAAGAGACCCAGTACTTC.

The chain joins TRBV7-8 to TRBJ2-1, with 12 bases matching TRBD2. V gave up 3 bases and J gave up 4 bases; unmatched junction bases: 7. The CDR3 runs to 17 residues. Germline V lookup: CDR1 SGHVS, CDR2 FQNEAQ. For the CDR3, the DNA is TGTGCCAGCAGCTTTCTACTAGCGGGGGGATCTTACAATGAGCAGTTCTTC. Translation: CASSFLLAGGSYNEQFF.

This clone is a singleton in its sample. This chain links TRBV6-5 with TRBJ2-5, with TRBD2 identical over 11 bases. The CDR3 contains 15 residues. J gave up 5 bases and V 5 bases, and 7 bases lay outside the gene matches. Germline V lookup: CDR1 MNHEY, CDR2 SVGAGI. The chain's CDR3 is CASSNPPSGGETQYF. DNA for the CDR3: TGTGCCAGCAGTAACCCGCCTAGCGGGGGGGAGACCCAGTACTTC.

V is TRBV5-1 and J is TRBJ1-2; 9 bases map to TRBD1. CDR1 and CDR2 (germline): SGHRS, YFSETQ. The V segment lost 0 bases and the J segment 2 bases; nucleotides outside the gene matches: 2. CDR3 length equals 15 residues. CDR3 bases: TGCGCCAGCAGCTTGGGAGACAGGGGGAACTATGGCTACACCTTC. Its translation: CASSLGDRGNYGYTF.

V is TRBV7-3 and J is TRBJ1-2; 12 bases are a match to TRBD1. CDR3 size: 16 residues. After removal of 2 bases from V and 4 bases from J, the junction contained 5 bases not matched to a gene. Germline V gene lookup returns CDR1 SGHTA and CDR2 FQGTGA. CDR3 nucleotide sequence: TGTGCCAGCAGCTTAGCCCCGGGACAGGGGGCCTATGGCTACACCTTC. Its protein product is CASSLAPGQGAYGYTF. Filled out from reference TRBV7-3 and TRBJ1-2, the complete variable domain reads GAGVSQTPSNKVTEKGKYVELRCDPISGHTALYWYRQSLGQGPEFLIYFQGTGAADDSGLPNDRFFAVRPEGSVSTLKIQRTERGDSAVYLCASSLAPGQGAYGYTFGSGTRLTVV.

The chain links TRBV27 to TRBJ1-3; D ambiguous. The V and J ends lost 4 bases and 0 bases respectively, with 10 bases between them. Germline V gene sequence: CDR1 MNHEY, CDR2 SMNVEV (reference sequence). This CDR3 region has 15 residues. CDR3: CASSSLTSSGNTIYF. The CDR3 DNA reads TGTGCCAGCAGTTCCCTGACAAGCTCTGGAAACACCATATATTTT.

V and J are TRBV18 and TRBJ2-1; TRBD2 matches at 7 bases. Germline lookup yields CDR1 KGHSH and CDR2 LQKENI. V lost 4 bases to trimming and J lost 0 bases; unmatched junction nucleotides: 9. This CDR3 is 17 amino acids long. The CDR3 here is CASSLTGSSGSYNEQFF. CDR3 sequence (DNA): TGTGCCAGCTCACTCACCGGTTCTAGCGGCTCCTACAATGAGCAGTTCTTC. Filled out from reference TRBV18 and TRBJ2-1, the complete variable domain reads NAGVMQNPRHLVRRRGQEARLRCSPMKGHSHVYWYRQLPEEGLKFMVYLQKENIIDESGMPKERFSAEFPKEGPSILRIQQVVRGDSAAYFCASSLTGSSGSYNEQFFGPGTRLTVL.

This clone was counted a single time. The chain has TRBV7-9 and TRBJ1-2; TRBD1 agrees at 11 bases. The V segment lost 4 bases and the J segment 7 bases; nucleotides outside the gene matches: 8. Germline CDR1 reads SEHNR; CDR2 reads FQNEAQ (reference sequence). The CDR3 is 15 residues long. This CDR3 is CASSSAGTGGSGYTF. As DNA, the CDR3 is TGTGCCAGCAGCTCCGCCGGGACAGGGGGATCTGGCTACACCTTC. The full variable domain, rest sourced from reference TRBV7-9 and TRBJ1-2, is DTGVSQNPRHKITKRGQNVTFRCDPISEHNRLYWYRQTLGQGPEFLTYFQNEAQLEKSRLLSDRFSAERPKGSFSTLEIQRTEQGDSAMYLCASSSAGTGGSGYTFGSGTRLTVV.

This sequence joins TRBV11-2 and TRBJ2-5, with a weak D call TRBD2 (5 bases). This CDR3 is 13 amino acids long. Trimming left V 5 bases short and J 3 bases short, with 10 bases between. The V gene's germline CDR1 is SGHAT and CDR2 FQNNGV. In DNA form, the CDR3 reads TGTGCCAGCAGCCGAGGGCTTGAAGAGACCCAGTACTTC. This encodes CASSRGLEETQYF.

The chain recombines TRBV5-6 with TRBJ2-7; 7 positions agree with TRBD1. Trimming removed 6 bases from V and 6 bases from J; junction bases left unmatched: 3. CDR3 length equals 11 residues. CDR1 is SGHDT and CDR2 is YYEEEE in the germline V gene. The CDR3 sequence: CASKQGTEQYF. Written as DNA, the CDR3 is TGTGCCAGCAAACAGGGGACCGAGCAGTACTTC.

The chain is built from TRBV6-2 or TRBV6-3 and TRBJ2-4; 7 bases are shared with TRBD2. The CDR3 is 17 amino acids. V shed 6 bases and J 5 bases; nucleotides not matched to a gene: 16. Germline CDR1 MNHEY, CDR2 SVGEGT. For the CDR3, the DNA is TGTGCCAGCAGCCTTACGGAGGGAGGGCCCCGGGAAAACATTCAGTACTTC. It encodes CASSLTEGGPRENIQYF.

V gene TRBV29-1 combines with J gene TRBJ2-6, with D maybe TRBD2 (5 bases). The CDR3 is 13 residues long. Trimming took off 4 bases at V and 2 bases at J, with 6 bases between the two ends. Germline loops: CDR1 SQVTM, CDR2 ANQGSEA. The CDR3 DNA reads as TGCAGCGTTGTCGGGGCTGGGGCCAACGTCCTGACTTTC. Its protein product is CSVVGAGANVLTF.

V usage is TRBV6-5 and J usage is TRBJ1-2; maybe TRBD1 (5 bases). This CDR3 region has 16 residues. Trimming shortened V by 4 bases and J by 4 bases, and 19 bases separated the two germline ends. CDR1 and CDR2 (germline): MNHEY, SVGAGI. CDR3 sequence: CASSFGRRDGAYGYTF. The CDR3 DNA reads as TGTGCCAGCAGTTTCGGGAGGAGGGATGGGGCCTATGGCTACACCTTC.

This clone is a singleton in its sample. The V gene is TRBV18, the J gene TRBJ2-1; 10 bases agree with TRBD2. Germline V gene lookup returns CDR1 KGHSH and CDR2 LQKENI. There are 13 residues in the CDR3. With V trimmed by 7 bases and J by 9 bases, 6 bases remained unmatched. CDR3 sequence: CASLLAGAGEQFF. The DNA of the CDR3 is TGTGCCAGCTTGCTAGCGGGAGCCGGTGAGCAGTTCTTC. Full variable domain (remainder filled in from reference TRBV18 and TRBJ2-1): NAGVMQNPRHLVRRRGQEARLRCSPMKGHSHVYWYRQLPEEGLKFMVYLQKENIIDESGMPKERFSAEFPKEGPSILRIQQVVRGDSAAYFCASLLAGAGEQFFGPGTRLTVL.

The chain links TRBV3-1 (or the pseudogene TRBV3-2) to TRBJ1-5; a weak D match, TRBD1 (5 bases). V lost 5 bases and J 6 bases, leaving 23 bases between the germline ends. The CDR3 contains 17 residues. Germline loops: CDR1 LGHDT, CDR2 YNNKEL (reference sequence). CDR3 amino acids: CASSFYYGTQSGQPQHF. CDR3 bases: TGTGCCAGCAGCTTTTATTACGGGACTCAAAGCGGTCAGCCCCAGCATTTT.